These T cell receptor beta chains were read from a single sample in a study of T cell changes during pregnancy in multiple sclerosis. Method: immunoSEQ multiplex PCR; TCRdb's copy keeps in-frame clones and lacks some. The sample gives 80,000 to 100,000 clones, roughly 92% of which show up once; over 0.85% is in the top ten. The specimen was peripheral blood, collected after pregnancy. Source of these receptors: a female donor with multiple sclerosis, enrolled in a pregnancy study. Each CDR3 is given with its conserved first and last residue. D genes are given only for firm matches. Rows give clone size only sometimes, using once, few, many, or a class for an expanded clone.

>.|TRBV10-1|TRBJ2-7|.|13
TGCGCCAGCAGTCAAGGAACAGCCTACGAGCAGTACTTC
CASSQGTAYEQYF
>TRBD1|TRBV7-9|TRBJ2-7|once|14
TGTGCCAGCAGCTTGGGTGGGACAGCCTACGAGCAGTACTTC
CASSLGGTAYEQYF
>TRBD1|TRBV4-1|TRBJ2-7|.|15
TGCGCCAGCAGCCAGAGTGGGACAGGGTCCTACGAGCAGTACTTC
CASSQSGTGSYEQYF
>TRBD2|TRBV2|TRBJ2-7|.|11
TGTGCCAGCAGACTAGCGGGCGAGCAGTACTTC
CASRLAGEQYF
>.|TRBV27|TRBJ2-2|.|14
TGTGCCAGCAGTTTATTCGCGGTCACCGGGGAGCTGTTTTTT
CASSLFAVTGELFF
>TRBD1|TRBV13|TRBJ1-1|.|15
TGTGCCAGCAGCTTAGCTACCGACAGGGCTACTGAAGCTTTCTTT
CASSLATDRATEAFF
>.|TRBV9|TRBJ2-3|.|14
TGTGCCAGCAACCCACTCCCGCGCACAGATACGCAGTATTTT
CASNPLPRTDTQYF
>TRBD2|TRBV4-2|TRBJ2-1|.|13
TGTGCCAGCAGCCAAGATGGAGGGCTAGCGGGGGTCTTC
CASSQDGGLAGVF
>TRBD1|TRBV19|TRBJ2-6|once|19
TGTGCCAGTAGTCTAAAAGGACAGGGGGTAGTATCTGGGGCCAACGTCCTGACTTTC
CASSLKGQGVVSGANVLTF
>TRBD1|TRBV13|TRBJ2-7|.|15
TGTGCCAGCAGCCCACGGGACAGGACTTCCTACGAGCAGTACTTC
CASSPRDRTSYEQYF
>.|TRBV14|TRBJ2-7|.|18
TGTGCCAGCAGCCAAGGTGGAGCTTTACGAGGGAGCTCCTACGAGCAGTACTTC
CASSQGGALRGSSYEQYF
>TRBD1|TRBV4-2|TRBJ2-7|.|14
TGTGCCAGCAGCCTCCGGACAGGGCTCTACGAGCAGTACTTC
CASSLRTGLYEQYF
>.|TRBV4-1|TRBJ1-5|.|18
TGCGCCAGCAGCCAAGGAGATGGACGGGGATATAGCAATCAGCCCCAGCATTTT
CASSQGDGRGYSNQPQHF
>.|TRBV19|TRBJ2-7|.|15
TGTGCCAGTAGTCCGCAAGGACTGTACTCCTACGAGCAGTACTTC
CASSPQGLYSYEQYF
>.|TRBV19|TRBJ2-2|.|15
TGTGCCAGTAGTCAAGGACAGCTGAACACCGGGGAGCTGTTTTTT
CASSQGQLNTGELFF
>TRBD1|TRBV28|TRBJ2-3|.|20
TGTGCCAGTCCAGTTTTCCGGGACAGGGTCCCTTCCGGGATCACAGATACGCAGTATTTT
CASPVFRDRVPSGITDTQYF
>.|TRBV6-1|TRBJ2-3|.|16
TGTGCCAGCAGTGACACCAGGACGGGACACGGTTCTACGCAGTATTTT
CASSDTRTGHGSTQYF
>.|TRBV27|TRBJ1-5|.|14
TGTGCCAGCAGTTTATACGGTAGCAATCAGCCCCAGCATTTT
CASSLYGSNQPQHF
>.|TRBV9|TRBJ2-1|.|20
TGTGCCAGCAGCGCCCCCTCAGTAACAGCGGAGGGCCTTGAGTACAATGAGCAGTTCTTC
CASSAPSVTAEGLEYNEQFF
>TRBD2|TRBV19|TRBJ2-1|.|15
TGTGCCAGTACCGGGACTAGCGGGAGCTACAATGAGCAGTTCTTC
CASTGTSGSYNEQFF
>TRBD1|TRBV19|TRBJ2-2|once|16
TGTGCCAGTAGTAACTACCCTACAGGGGACACCGGGGAGCTGTTTTTT
CASSNYPTGDTGELFF
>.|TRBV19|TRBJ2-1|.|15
TGTGCCAGTAGTCCCGGAGGAATGACCTACAATGAGCAGTTCTTC
CASSPGGMTYNEQFF
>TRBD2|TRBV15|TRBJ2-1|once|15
TGTGCCACCAGCAAAGAGCGGGAGTATCGCAATGAGCAGTTCTTC
CATSKEREYRNEQFF
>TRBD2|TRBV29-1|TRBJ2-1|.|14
TGCAGCGTTGGCACGACTAGCGGGAGCGGTGAGCAGTTCTTC
CSVGTTSGSGEQFF
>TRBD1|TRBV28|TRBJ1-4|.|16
TGTGCCAGCAGTCCATACTACAGGGGACTGAATGAAAAACTGTTTTTT
CASSPYYRGLNEKLFF
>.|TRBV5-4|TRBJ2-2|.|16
TGTGCCAGCAGCTTGTCGGAGAGGCATCACACCGGGGAGCTGTTTTTT
CASSLSERHHTGELFF
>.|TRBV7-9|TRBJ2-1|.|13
TGTGCCAGCAGCTTATGGGAGTACAATGAGCAGTTCTTC
CASSLWEYNEQFF
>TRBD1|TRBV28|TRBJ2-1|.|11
TGTGCCAGCAGTCTGGACAGGGTTGCGTTCTTC
CASSLDRVAFF
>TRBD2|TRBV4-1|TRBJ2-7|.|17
TGCGCCAGCAGCCGGGGGCTAGCGGGAGGGTTTTTCTACGAGCAGTACTTC
CASSRGLAGGFFYEQYF
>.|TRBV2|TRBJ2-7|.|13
TGTGCCAGCAGTGAAGCGGCCCAGTCCGAGCAGTACTTC
CASSEAAQSEQYF
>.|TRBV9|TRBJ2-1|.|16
TGTGCCAGCAGCCCCTTGGTCGCGGGCTTAGGTAATGAGCAGTTCTTC
CASSPLVAGLGNEQFF
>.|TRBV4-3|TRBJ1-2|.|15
TGCGCCAGCAGCCAGAACCCGCGGGGGGACTATGGCTACACCTTC
CASSQNPRGDYGYTF
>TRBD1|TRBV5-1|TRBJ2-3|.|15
TGCGCCAGCAGCTCCCGACAGGGGGCGTCAGATACGCAGTATTTT
CASSSRQGASDTQYF
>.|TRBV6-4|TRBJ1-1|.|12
TGTGCCAGCAGTGTAGCAGGGAATGAAGCTTTCTTT
CASSVAGNEAFF
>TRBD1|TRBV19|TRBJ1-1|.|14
TGTGCCAGTAGTATGGGGACAGGGGTTACTGAAGCTTTCTTT
CASSMGTGVTEAFF
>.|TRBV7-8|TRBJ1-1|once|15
TGTGCCAGCAGCTTAGATGTTCCGGGGAGGACTGAAGCTTTCTTT
CASSLDVPGRTEAFF
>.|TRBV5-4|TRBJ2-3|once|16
TGTGCCAGCAGCTTGGCCGGCAGGTCTAGCACAGATACGCAGTATTTT
CASSLAGRSSTDTQYF
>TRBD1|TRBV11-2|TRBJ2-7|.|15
TGTGCCAGCAGTCAACGAGGACAGGGGTACTACGAGCAGTACTTC
CASSQRGQGYYEQYF
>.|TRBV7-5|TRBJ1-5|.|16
TGTGTCAGAAGCTGGGGCGACAGGGCGTACAATCAGCCCCAGCATTTT
CVRSWGDRAYNQPQHF
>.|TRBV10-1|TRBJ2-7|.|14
TGCGCCAGCAGTGCGGGGACTGTCCCCTACGAGCAGTACTTC
CASSAGTVPYEQYF
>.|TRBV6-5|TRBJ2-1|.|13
TGTGCCAGCAGTTACGGGCTTTACAATGAGCAGTTCTTC
CASSYGLYNEQFF
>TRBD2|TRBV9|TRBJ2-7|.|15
TGTGCCAGCAGTGGGACTAGCGGGAGGTTATACGAGCAGTACTTC
CASSGTSGRLYEQYF